The 16 T cell receptor beta chains below come from one sample, sequenced in a study of OX40 agonist ivuxolimab in advanced cancers. The repertoire was sequenced with immunoSEQ multiplex PCR; TCRdb's copy has only in-frame clones and lacks some. Of about 42,000 clones listed, 85% to 90% are singletons. Material: CD4+ or CD8+ T cells sorted from blood, obtained in a trial of the OX40 agonist ivuxolimab. The source of these receptors is an adult with an advanced solid tumor such as melanoma, head and neck, liver or kidney cancer.

The rearrangement uses TRBV5-1 and TRBJ2-7; D possibly corresponds to TRBD2 (5 bases). Germline CDR1 and CDR2: SGHRS and YFSETQ. V was shortened by 3 bases and J by 6 bases, with 10 bases between the two germline ends. CDR3 length: 12 amino acids. Here the CDR3 DNA reads TGCGCCAGCAGCTCCCGGGGTACCGAGCAGTACTTC. Translation gives CASSSRGTEQYF.

This chain joins TRBV20-1 and TRBJ1-1, with D hard to call. From germline, CDR1 is DFQATT and CDR2 SNEGSKA (reference sequence). This CDR3 contains 11 residues. Trimming took off 4 bases at V and 6 bases at J, with 9 bases between the two ends. The CDR3 bases are TGCAGTGCTACCTCTACCTCTGAAGCTTTCTTT. Protein product: CSATSTSEAFF.

The V and J genes are TRBV7-3 and TRBJ2-4, with 9 bases identical to TRBD1. V was clipped by 4 bases and J by 3 bases; unmatched bases: 4. The CDR3 consists of 15 residues. The germline gives CDR1 SGHTA, CDR2 FQGTGA. CDR3 protein: CASSSRQGGKNIQYF. In DNA, the CDR3 is TGTGCCAGCAGCTCGCGACAGGGGGGCAAAAACATTCAGTACTTC.

The J gene is TRBJ2-3, the V gene TRBV10-3, with D possibly being TRBD1 or TRBD2 (6 bases each). Germline V gene data show CDR1 as ENHRY and CDR2 as SYGVKD. This CDR3 is 15 amino acids long. The V end lost 7 bases, the J end lost 0 bases, and 14 bases lay between the germline ends. The CDR3 DNA is TGTGCCATCAAACTAGGGGGGCCCAGCACAGATACGCAGTATTTT. Amino acid sequence: CAIKLGGPSTDTQYF.

CDR3 sequence reads: CASRKDRLQETQYF. In DNA form, the CDR3 reads TGTGCCAGCAGAAAGGACAGGCTCCAAGAGACCCAGTACTTC. The chain recombines TRBV2 with TRBJ2-5; TRBD1 matches 7 bases. J lost 1 base, V lost 6 bases, and 5 bases had no gene match. CDR1 is SNHLY, CDR2 FYNNEI, per germline. This CDR3 is 14 amino acids long. Using reference TRBV2 and TRBJ2-5 for the parts outside the CDR3, the full variable domain is EPEVTQTPSHQVTQMGQEVILRCVPISNHLYFYWYRQILGQKVEFLVSFYNNEISEKSEIFDDQFSVERPDGSNFTLKIRSTKLEDSAMYFCASRKDRLQETQYFGPGTRLLVL.

The V and J genes are TRBV4-2 and TRBJ2-7; 8 positions match TRBD2. Germline assignment: CDR1 LGHNA and CDR2 YNFKEQ. The CDR3 totals 16 residues. Germline trimming cut 1 base from V and 4 bases from J; bases unmatched to any gene: 9. The CDR3 region has the DNA TGTGCCAGCAGCCAAGTGGAGGCTAGCGGGCGATACGAGCAGTACTTC. It translates to CASSQVEASGRYEQYF.

The J gene is TRBJ2-5, the V gene TRBV11-2, with a possible D match to TRBD2 (6 bases). V was shortened by 5 bases and J by 7 bases, with 20 bases between the two germline ends. This CDR3 region has 15 residues. Per the germline V gene, CDR1 is SGHAT and CDR2 is FQNNGV. The CDR3 DNA follows: TGTGCCAGCAGCCGACCGCAGGGACTCCCCACGACCCAGTACTTC. This sequence encodes CASSRPQGLPTTQYF. Full variable domain (outside the CDR3, taken from reference TRBV11-2 and TRBJ2-5): EAGVAQSPRYKIIEKRQSVAFWCNPISGHATLYWYQQILGQGPKLLIQFQNNGVVDDSQLPKDRFSAERLKGVDSTLKIQPAKLEDSAVYLCASSRPQGLPTTQYFGPGTRLLVL.

This clone was detected only a few times. The chain combines TRBV18 with TRBJ2-7; 8 positions agree with TRBD1. V shed 1 base and J 6 bases; nucleotides not matched to a gene: 5. This CDR3 comprises 14 residues. Germline V gene sequence: CDR1 KGHSH, CDR2 LQKENI. Here the CDR3 reads CASSPLTGAGEQYF. The CDR3 coding sequence is TGTGCCAGCTCACCACTGACAGGGGCGGGCGAGCAGTACTTC. Complete variable domain (other parts from reference TRBV18 and TRBJ2-7): NAGVMQNPRHLVRRRGQEARLRCSPMKGHSHVYWYRQLPEEGLKFMVYLQKENIIDESGMPKERFSAEFPKEGPSILRIQQVVRGDSAAYFCASSPLTGAGEQYFGPGTRLTVT.

The chain is built from TRBV11-2 and TRBJ2-7, with TRBD1 matching 9 bases. This CDR3 is built from 17 residues. The V segment lost 3 bases and the J segment 0 bases; nucleotides outside the gene matches: 9. Germline-derived CDR1 and CDR2 are SGHAT and FQNNGV. The CDR3 DNA is TGTGCCAGCAGCTTGGACAGGGGAATCCATTTCTCCTACGAGCAGTACTTC. It is translated as CASSLDRGIHFSYEQYF.

The chain employs TRBV5-4 and TRBJ2-5; D gene unclear. There are 14 residues in the CDR3. Trimming removed 1 base at V and 4 bases at J, with 11 bases between. CDR1 is SGHNT and CDR2 is YYREEE in the germline V gene (reference sequence). CDR3 bases: TGTGCCAGCAGCTTGCGTATGCAAGGAGAGACCCAGTACTTC. Translating gives CASSLRMQGETQYF. The full variable domain, rest sourced from reference TRBV5-4 and TRBJ2-5, is ETGVTQSPTHLIKTRGQQVTLRCSSQSGHNTVSWYQQALGQGPQFIFQYYREEENGRGNFPPRFSGLQFPNYSSELNVNALELDDSALYLCASSLRMQGETQYFGPGTRLLVL.

The CDR3 DNA reads TGTGCCAGCAGTTCCGGACAGCTAGATACGCAGTATTTT. Translated, it gives CASSSGQLDTQYF. The rearrangement links TRBV5-4 to TRBJ2-3; perhaps TRBD1 as D (6 bases). The V gene lost 5 bases and the J gene lost 5 bases, with 12 bases spanning the gap. The CDR3 sequence is 13 residues long. Germline loops: CDR1 SGHNT, CDR2 YYREEE (reference sequence).

This rearrangement joins TRBV5-1 to TRBJ1-1, with 8 bases that match TRBD1. Germline-derived CDR1 and CDR2 are SGHRS and YFSETQ. CDR3 length equals 13 residues. The junction had 4 bases not matched to a gene; V was cut back by 2 bases and J by 7 bases. The DNA for the CDR3 is TGCGCCAGCAGCTTCGGACAGGGACTTGAAGCTTTCTTT. Protein: CASSFGQGLEAFF.

This chain links TRBV15 with TRBJ2-1, with 13 bases aligning to TRBD2. Unmatched junction bases numbered 8, after V lost 7 bases and J lost 2 bases. Germline CDR1 reads LNHNV; CDR2 reads YYDKDF (reference sequence). The CDR3 totals 17 residues. In DNA, the CDR3 is TGTGCCACCAACCAAGCCACTAGCGGGAGGGCCTACAATGAGCAGTTCTTC. This gives the protein CATNQATSGRAYNEQFF.

This chain connects TRBV28 to TRBJ2-5; TRBD1 matches 8 bases. V shed 3 bases, J shed 5 bases, and the junction held 8 bases outside the gene matches. The CDR3 runs to 15 residues. Germline lookup yields CDR1 MDHEN and CDR2 SYDVKM. The CDR3 DNA sequence: TGTGCCAGCAGTTTTCTGACAGGGGCCCGGGAGACCCAGTACTTC. Protein: CASSFLTGARETQYF. Together with reference TRBV28 and TRBJ2-5, the CDR3 gives the full variable domain: DVKVTQSSRYLVKRTGEKVFLECVQDMDHENMFWYRQDPGLGLRLIYFSYDVKMKEKGDIPEGYSVSREKKERFSLILESASTNQTSMYLCASSFLTGARETQYFGPGTRLLVL.

This chain uses TRBV4-2 with TRBJ1-2; a weak D match, TRBD1 (5 bases). There are 16 residues in the CDR3. CDR1 and CDR2 (germline): LGHNA, YNFKEQ. V was shortened by 1 base and J by 1 base, with 13 bases between the two germline ends. This chain's CDR3 is CASSQGIQELNYGYTF. DNA of the CDR3: TGTGCCAGCAGCCAAGGTATACAGGAACTTAACTATGGCTACACCTTC.

The CDR3 DNA follows: TGTGCCAGCAGCGTAGATCCAGCGGGAGCCTACGAGCAGTACTTC. This sequence encodes CASSVDPAGAYEQYF. This sequence joins TRBV9 and TRBJ2-7; 8 nucleotides align to TRBD2. The germline gives CDR1 SGDLS, CDR2 YYNGEE. This CDR3 comprises 15 residues. The V segment lost 0 bases and the J segment 2 bases; nucleotides outside the gene matches: 4.